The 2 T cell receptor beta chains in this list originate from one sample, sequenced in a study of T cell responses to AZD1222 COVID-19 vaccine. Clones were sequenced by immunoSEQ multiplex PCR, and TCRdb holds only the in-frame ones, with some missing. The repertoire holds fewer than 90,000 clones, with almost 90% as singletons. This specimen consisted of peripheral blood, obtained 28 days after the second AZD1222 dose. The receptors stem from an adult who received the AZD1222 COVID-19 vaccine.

The CDR3 region is CASSGLAGGSPRQETQYF. In DNA form, the CDR3 reads TGCGCCAGCAGCGGACTAGCGGGCGGATCCCCCCGACAAGAGACCCAGTACTTC. The rearrangement links TRBV5-1 to TRBJ2-5, with 11 positions matching TRBD2. The CDR3 is 18 amino acids. V lost 4 bases to trimming and J lost 2 bases; unmatched junction nucleotides: 13. CDR1 is SGHRS and CDR2 is YFSETQ in the germline V gene.

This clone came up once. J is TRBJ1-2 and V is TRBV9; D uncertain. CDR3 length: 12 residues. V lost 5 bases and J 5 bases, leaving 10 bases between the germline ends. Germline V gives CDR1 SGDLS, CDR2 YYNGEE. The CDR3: CASRGLRYGYTF. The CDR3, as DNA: TGTGCCAGCAGGGGCCTCCGATATGGCTACACCTTC.